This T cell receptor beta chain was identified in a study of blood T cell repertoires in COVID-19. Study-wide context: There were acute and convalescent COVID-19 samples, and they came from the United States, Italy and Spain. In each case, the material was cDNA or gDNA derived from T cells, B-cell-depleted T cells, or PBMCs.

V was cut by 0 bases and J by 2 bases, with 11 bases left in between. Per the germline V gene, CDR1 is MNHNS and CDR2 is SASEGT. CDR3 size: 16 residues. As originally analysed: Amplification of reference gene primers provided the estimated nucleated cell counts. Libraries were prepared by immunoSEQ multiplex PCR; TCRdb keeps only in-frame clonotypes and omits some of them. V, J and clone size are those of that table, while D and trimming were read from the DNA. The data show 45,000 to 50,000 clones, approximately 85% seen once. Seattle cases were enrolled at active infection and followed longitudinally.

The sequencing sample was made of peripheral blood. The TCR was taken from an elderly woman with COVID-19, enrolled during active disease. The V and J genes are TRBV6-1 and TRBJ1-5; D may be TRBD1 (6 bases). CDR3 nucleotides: TGTGCCAGCAGTGAAGCCAGGGGCAGGGGCAATCAGCCCCAGCATTTT. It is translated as CASSEARGRGNQPQHF.